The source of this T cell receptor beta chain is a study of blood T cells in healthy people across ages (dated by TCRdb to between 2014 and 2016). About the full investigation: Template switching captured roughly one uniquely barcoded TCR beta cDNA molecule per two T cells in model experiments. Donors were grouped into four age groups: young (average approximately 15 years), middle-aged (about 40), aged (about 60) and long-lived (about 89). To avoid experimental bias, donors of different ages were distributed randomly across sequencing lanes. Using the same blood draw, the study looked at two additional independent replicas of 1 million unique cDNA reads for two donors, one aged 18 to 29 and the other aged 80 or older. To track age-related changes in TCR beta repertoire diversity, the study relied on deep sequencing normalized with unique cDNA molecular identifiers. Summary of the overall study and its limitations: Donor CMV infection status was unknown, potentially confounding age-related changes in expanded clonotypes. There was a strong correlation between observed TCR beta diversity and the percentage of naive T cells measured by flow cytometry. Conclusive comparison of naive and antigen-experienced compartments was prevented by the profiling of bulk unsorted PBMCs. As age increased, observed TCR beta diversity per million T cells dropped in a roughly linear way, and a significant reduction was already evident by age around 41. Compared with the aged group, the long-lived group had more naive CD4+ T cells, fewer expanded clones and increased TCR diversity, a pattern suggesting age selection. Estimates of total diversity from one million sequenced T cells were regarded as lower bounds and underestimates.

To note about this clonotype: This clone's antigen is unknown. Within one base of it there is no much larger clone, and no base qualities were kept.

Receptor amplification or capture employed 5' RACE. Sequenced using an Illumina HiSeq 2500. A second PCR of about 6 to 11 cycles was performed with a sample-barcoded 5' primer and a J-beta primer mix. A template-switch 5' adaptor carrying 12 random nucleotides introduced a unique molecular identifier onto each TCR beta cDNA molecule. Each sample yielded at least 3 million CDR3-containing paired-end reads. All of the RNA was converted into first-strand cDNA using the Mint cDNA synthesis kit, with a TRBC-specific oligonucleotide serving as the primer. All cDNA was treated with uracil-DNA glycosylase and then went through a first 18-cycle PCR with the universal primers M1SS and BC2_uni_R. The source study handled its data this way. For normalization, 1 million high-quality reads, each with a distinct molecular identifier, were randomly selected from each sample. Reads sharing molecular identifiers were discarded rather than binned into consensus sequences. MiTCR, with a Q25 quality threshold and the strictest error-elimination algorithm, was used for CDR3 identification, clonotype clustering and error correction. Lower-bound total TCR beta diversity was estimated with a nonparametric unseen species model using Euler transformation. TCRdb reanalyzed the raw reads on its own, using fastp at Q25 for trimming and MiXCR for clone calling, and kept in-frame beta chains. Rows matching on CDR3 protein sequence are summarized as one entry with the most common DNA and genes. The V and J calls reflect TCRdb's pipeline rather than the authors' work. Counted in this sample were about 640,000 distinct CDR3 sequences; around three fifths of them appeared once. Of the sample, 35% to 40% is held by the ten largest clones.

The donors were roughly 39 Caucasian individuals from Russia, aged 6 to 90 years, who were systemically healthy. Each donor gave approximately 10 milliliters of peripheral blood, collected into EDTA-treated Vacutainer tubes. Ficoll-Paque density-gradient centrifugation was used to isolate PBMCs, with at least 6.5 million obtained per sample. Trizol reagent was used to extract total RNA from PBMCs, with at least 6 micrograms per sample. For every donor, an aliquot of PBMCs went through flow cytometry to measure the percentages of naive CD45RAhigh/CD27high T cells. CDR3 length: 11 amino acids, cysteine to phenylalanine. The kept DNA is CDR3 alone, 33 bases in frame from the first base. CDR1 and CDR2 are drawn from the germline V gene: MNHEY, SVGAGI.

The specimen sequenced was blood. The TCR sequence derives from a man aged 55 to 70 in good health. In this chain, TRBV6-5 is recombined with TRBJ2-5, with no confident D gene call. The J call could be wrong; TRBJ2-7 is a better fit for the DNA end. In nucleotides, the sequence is TGTGCCAGCAGATACAATTACGAGCAGTACTTC. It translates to CASRYNYEQYF.